This entry lists 29 T cell receptor beta chains sequenced from one sample in a study of T cells in Graves' hyperthyroidism and ophthalmopathy (dated by TCRdb to about 2019). Library prep was done by multiplex PCR. Sequencing was carried out with an Illumina HiSeq 2000. TCR beta CDR3 regions were amplified from RNA transcripts. For the first round of RT-PCR on the TCR CDR3, the HTBI primer set was used together with the Qiagen OneStep RT-PCR kit. Using fastp at Q25 and MiXCR, TCRdb reprocessed the public reads and kept productive beta chains. Every distinct CDR3 protein forms one entry, paired with its most common genes and DNA. The sample includes some 600,000 distinct CDR3 sequences, with about half observed a single time. The ten largest clones capture 8.2% of the sample. Sequences were obtained from peripheral blood or thyroid tissue (not recorded which). These receptors all stem from a woman aged 18-29 years with Graves' hyperthyroidism. Donor details come from another sample of the same person, matched by shared clones.

Details on this clonotype: It may be a read error: a sequence one base away is much more abundant. The chain joins TRBV15 to TRBJ2-2, with a possible D match to TRBD1 (7 bases). The CDR3 spans 15 residues. V gave up 3 bases and J gave up 3 bases, with 11 bases separating them. In germline, CDR1 is LNHNV, CDR2 YYDKDF (reference sequence). CDR3 bases: TGTGCCACCAGCAGGAGCAGGGGGGACACCGGGGAGCTGTTTTTT. Protein product: CATSRSRGDTGELFF. The variable domain in full, with the rest retrieved from reference TRBV15 and TRBJ2-2, is DAMVIQNPRYQVTQFGKPVTLSCSQTLNHNVMYWYQQKSSQAPKLLFHYYDKDFNNEADTPDNFQSRRPNTSFCFLDIRSPGLGDTAMYLCATSRSRGDTGELFFGEGSRLTVL.

Concerning this clonotype itself: Since the CDR3 does not end with the conserved phenylalanine or tryptophan, this likely comes from a read error. The DNA is omitted, as the CDR3 cannot be located on it reliably, and the CDR3 follows TCRdb's listing. This chain uses TRBV15 with TRBJ2-5; the listed D gene, TRBD1, was not tested against the DNA. Germline CDR1 LNHNV, CDR2 YYDKDF (reference sequence). The CDR3 totals 15 residues, both ends included. The CDR3 loop reads CATSREVGAGYTFGS.

The chain joins TRBV19 to TRBJ2-2; D remains unclear. V was clipped by 3 bases and J by 2 bases, with 1 base between them. CDR3 length equals 12 residues. Germline values: CDR1 LNHDA, CDR2 SQIVND (reference sequence). CDR3 loop: CASSINTGELFF. In nucleotides, the CDR3 is TGTGCCAGTAGTATTAACACCGGGGAGCTGTTTTTT. Based on the CDR3 plus reference TRBV19 and TRBJ2-2, the full variable domain is DGGITQSPKYLFRKEGQNVTLSCEQNLNHDAMYWYRQDPGQGLRLIYYSQIVNDFQKGDIAEGYSVSREKKESFPLTVTSAQKNPTAFYLCASSINTGELFFGEGSRLTVL.

Concerning this clonotype itself: The conserved phenylalanine or tryptophan normally closing the CDR3 is absent here, so this likely arose from a read error. J is TRBJ2-6 and V is TRBV5-1, with D maybe TRBD1 (6 bases). V lost 4 bases, J lost 3 bases, and 11 bases lay in between. CDR1 SGHRS and CDR2 YFSETQ come from the germline V gene. This CDR3 is built from 15 residues. For the CDR3, the DNA is TGCGCCAGCAGCCCAGGACAGTTTGGGGCCAACGTCCTGACTTTA. Its protein is CASSPGQFGANVLTL.

This chain joins TRBV15 and TRBJ2-2; tentatively, D is TRBD2 (5 bases). Germline V gene lookup returns CDR1 LNHNV and CDR2 YYDKDF (reference sequence). V lost 4 bases to trimming and J lost 0 bases, with 9 bases between them. The CDR3 has 15 residues. CDR3 sequence reads: CATSNQRANTGELFF. CDR3 sequence (DNA): TGTGCCACCAGCAATCAGAGGGCGAACACCGGGGAGCTGTTTTTT.

The V and J genes are TRBV7-9 and TRBJ1-6, with TRBD1 as a possible D gene (5 bases). CDR3 length: 12 amino acids. Trimming shortened V by 8 bases and J by 8 bases, and 10 bases separated the two germline ends. Looked up from germline, CDR1 is SEHNR and CDR2 is FQNEAQ (reference sequence). The CDR3 bases are TGTGCCAGCGGGAAAGGGGATTCACCCCTCCACTTT. This sequence encodes CASGKGDSPLHF.

This chain uses TRBV24-1 with TRBJ1-5; D is uncertain. Trimming took 7 bases from V and 1 from J, leaving 4 bases between them. The CDR3 has 12 residues. Germline V gene sequence: CDR1 KGHDR, CDR2 SFDVKD. The CDR3 protein is CATSKSNQPQHF. DNA of the CDR3: TGTGCCACCAGCAAAAGCAATCAGCCCCAGCATTTT.

V and J are TRBV7-3 and TRBJ1-1, with D unclear. Between the trimmed V and J ends, which lost 2 bases and 4 bases, there was a span of 8 bases. From germline, CDR1 is SGHTA and CDR2 FQGTGA. This CDR3 contains 13 residues. The CDR3, as DNA: TGTGCCAGCAGCTTAGTAGTGAGCACTGAAGCTTTCTTT. The encoded protein is CASSLVVSTEAFF.

This clonotype came up a few times. The chain links TRBV7-9 to TRBJ1-2; no clear D gene. With 4 bases removed from V and 6 bases from J, the gap between germline ends came to 15 bases. CDR1 SEHNR and CDR2 FQNEAQ come from the germline V gene (reference sequence). This CDR3 has 14 amino acids. CDR3 in DNA: TGTGCCAGCAGCTCATTCAGCGGACCCGATGGCTACACCTTC. It yields the protein CASSSFSGPDGYTF. Based on the CDR3 plus reference TRBV7-9 and TRBJ1-2, the full variable domain is DTGVSQNPRHKITKRGQNVTFRCDPISEHNRLYWYRQTLGQGPEFLTYFQNEAQLEKSRLLSDRFSAERPKGSFSTLEIQRTEQGDSAMYLCASSSFSGPDGYTFGSGTRLTVV.

This clonotype was seen repeatedly, ten times or more. The gene calls are TRBV19 and TRBJ1-2, with TRBD1 as a possible D gene (6 bases). The germline CDR1 and CDR2 sequences are LNHDA and SQIVND (reference sequence). This CDR3 region has 13 residues. V was cut by 5 bases and J by 12 bases, with 19 bases left in between. CDR3 nucleotides: TGTGCCAGTAGTCCTCACGGACAGAGATGGCACACCTTC. Translating gives CASSPHGQRWHTF.

The chain uses TRBV7-3 and TRBJ1-1, with D possibly being TRBD1 (6 bases). The CDR3 extends over 15 amino acids. The germline V and J ends were trimmed by 5 bases and 8 bases, with 21 bases remaining between them. Germline-derived CDR1 and CDR2 are SGHTA and FQGTGA. The CDR3 coding sequence is TGTGCCAGCAGCGTAAGCCCACTTCCCACAGGGGAAGCTTTCTTT. It translates to CASSVSPLPTGEAFF.

The V and J genes are TRBV7-8 and TRBJ2-5; D may be TRBD2 (6 bases). Germline V CDR1 and CDR2: SGHVS, FQNEAQ. CDR3 length equals 13 residues. V dropped 5 bases and J dropped 2 bases, with 9 bases sitting between them. Here the CDR3 DNA reads TGTGCCAGCAGCCCGACTAGACAAGAGACCCAGTACTTC. Its translation is CASSPTRQETQYF.

To note about this clonotype: At one boundary the junction diverges from the germline segment, which might be a read error. The rearrangement joins TRBV24-1 to TRBJ1-2; TRBD1 agrees at 9 bases. The CDR3 loop spans 12 amino acids. The germline V gene encodes CDR1 KGHDR and CDR2 SFDVKD. The CDR3 loop reads CATSGGQGGYTF. The DNA for the CDR3 is TGTGCCACGAGTGGGGGACAGGGAGGCTACACCTTC.

This clonotype was seen at least ten times. The chain links TRBV7-2 to TRBJ1-2; D uncertain. Germline CDR1 reads SGHTA; CDR2 reads FQGNSA. The CDR3 spans 14 residues. The ends were cut back, 1 base at V and 2 bases at J, with 8 bases in the middle. Written as DNA, the CDR3 is TGTGCCAGCAGCTTAGATGGCAGGAACTATGGCTACACCTTC. Translation gives CASSLDGRNYGYTF.

This clonotype was seen a few times. The rearrangement uses TRBV12-3 or TRBV12-4 and TRBJ1-1, with D perhaps TRBD1 (5 bases). This CDR3 contains 13 residues. V lost 3 bases to trimming and J lost 3 bases, with 8 bases between them. The CDR3 bases are TGTGCCAGCAGTTTGGACACACACACTGAAGCTTTCTTT. It is translated as CASSLDTHTEAFF.

The genes are TRBV5-1 and TRBJ1-2; D not certain. The germline CDR1 and CDR2 sequences are SGHRS and YFSETQ. The V end lost 1 base, the J end lost 3 bases, and 13 bases lay between the germline ends. The CDR3 spans 15 residues. The CDR3 here is CASSLNGPSDYGYTF. The CDR3 DNA sequence: TGCGCCAGCAGCTTGAACGGTCCTTCAGACTATGGCTACACCTTC.

The chain recombines TRBV29-1 with TRBJ2-5; D is perhaps TRBD2 (5 bases). Germline CDR1 reads SQVTM; CDR2 reads ANQGSEA. The CDR3 consists of 11 residues. Deletions cut 6 bases from V and 5 bases from J, with 10 bases between. The CDR3 protein is CSVRERETQYF. The CDR3 nucleotides read TGCAGCGTGAGGGAGCGGGAGACCCAGTACTTC.

The CDR3 DNA reads as TGCGCCAGCATGGGGCAGGGCGGCTCACCCCTCCACTTT. Translating it yields CASMGQGGSPLHF. This chain uses TRBV10-1 with TRBJ1-6; a possible D gene is TRBD1 (5 bases). The V gene's germline CDR1 is WNHNN and CDR2 SYGVQD (reference sequence). There are 13 residues in the CDR3. Trimming left V 7 bases short and J 10 bases short, with 14 bases between.

Remarks on this clonotype: This CDR3 fails to terminate in the conserved phenylalanine or tryptophan, so it likely reflects a read error. V is TRBV5-1 and J is TRBJ2-7; 8 bases are a match to TRBD1. Germline CDR1 reads SGHRS; CDR2 reads YFSETQ. V dropped 0 bases and J dropped 5; count of bases not matched to a gene: 4. The CDR3 runs to 14 residues. DNA for the CDR3: TGCGCCAGCAGCTTGGTTCAGGGGGCCGACGAGCAGTACCTC. Residues: CASSLVQGADEQYL.

This clonotype was recorded at least ten times. The V call is TRBV10-3, the J call TRBJ2-6; D is ambiguous. Trimming stripped 7 bases from V and 0 bases from J, with 22 bases between. The CDR3 consists of 19 residues. CDR1 and CDR2 from the germline V gene are ENHRY and SYGVKD. CDR3 in amino acids: CAITRSSVSGNSGANVLTF. The CDR3 DNA sequence: TGTGCCATCACTCGCTCCTCCGTTTCAGGCAACTCTGGGGCCAACGTCCTGACTTTC.

In DNA, the CDR3 is TGCGCCAGCAGCCCTCACCGGACTTACAACTACGAGCAGTACTTC. Its protein product is CASSPHRTYNYEQYF. The rearrangement joins TRBV5-1 to TRBJ2-7; a possible D gene is TRBD2 (5 bases). V was pared by 4 bases and J by 3 bases, with 17 bases between. This CDR3 contains 15 residues. In germline, CDR1 is SGHRS, CDR2 YFSETQ.

This clonotype has a handful of counts. The J gene is TRBJ1-2, the V gene TRBV7-9; no clear D. The CDR3 runs to 13 residues. V was cut by 6 bases and J by 4 bases, with 12 bases left in between. Germline loops: CDR1 SEHNR, CDR2 FQNEAQ (reference sequence). DNA of the CDR3: TGTGCCAGCAGTGCTAGCGGGTCCTATGGCTACACCTTC. This encodes CASSASGSYGYTF.

This clonotype was counted a few times. This chain joins TRBV12-3 or TRBV12-4 and TRBJ1-4, with unresolved D. The CDR3 is 12 residues long. Trimming took off 5 bases at V and 8 bases at J, with 9 bases between the two ends. CDR3 sequence reads: CASSQWVEKLFF. The CDR3 DNA reads TGTGCCAGCAGTCAATGGGTGGAAAAACTGTTTTTT.

The chain has TRBV10-3 and TRBJ2-2; D may be TRBD2 (5 bases). V was trimmed by 1 base and J by 3 bases, leaving 6 bases between them. Germline V gives CDR1 ENHRY, CDR2 SYGVKD. This CDR3 is 14 amino acids long. CDR3 nucleotide sequence: TGTGCCATCAGTGAGTTGAGGGACACCGGGGAGCTGTTTTTT. Translated, it gives CAISELRDTGELFF.

This clonotype has ten or more counts. V and J are TRBV7-2 and TRBJ1-2, with TRBD1 matching 9 bases. This CDR3 comprises 15 residues. V lost 5 bases and J lost 2; bases outside the gene matches: 6. Germline V gives CDR1 SGHTA, CDR2 FQGNSA. This chain's CDR3 is CASSTSGQGNYGYTF. The CDR3 coding sequence is TGTGCCAGCAGCACAAGCGGACAGGGGAACTATGGCTACACCTTC.

The genes are TRBV24-1 and TRBJ2-7, with 8 bases fitting TRBD1. Trimming cost V 3 bases and J 6 bases; bases outside gene matches: 9. CDR1 is KGHDR and CDR2 is SFDVKD in the germline V gene. CDR3 size: 15 residues. CDR3 DNA sequence: TGTGCCACCAGTGATAGCAGGGGGCGAGATGGCGAGCAGTACTTC. It codes for CATSDSRGRDGEQYF.

This clonotype was counted only a few times. The chain uses TRBV29-1 and TRBJ2-7; D possibly corresponds to TRBD2 (5 bases). Germline V gene sequence: CDR1 SQVTM, CDR2 ANQGSEA. The CDR3 is 16 amino acids. V gave up 0 bases and J gave up 3 bases, with 18 bases separating them. CDR3 DNA sequence: TGCAGCGTTGAAGATCCCTGGGGTGAGGGAGTCTACGAGCAGTACTTC. Its protein product is CSVEDPWGEGVYEQYF.

The genes are TRBV12-3 or TRBV12-4 and TRBJ1-5, with D possibly matching TRBD1 (6 bases). There are 14 residues in the CDR3. The V end was cut by 3 bases, the J end by 5 bases, with 11 bases between. The CDR3 here is CASSFHRDHQPQHF. CDR3 in DNA: TGTGCCAGCAGTTTCCACAGGGATCATCAGCCCCAGCATTTT.

The chain has TRBV5-6 and TRBJ2-7; D uncertain. V lost 0 bases and J 6 bases, leaving 13 bases between the germline ends. The CDR3 totals 14 residues. Germline CDR1 reads SGHDT; CDR2 reads YYEEEE. This CDR3 reads CASSLDPGFVEQYF. The CDR3 region has the DNA TGTGCCAGCAGCTTGGATCCAGGATTCGTCGAGCAGTACTTC.